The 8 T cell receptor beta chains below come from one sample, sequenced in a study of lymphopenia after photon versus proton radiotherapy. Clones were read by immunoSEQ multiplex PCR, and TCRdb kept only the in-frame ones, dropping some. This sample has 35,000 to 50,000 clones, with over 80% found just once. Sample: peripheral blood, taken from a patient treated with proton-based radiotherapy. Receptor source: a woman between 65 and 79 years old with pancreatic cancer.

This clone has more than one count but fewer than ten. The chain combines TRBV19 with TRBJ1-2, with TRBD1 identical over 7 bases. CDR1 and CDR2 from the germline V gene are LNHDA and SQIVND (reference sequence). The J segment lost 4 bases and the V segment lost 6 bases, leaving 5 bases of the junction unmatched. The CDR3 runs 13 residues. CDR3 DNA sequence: TGTGCCAGTAGCACCGACAGGGCCTATGGCTACACCTTC. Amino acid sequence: CASSTDRAYGYTF.

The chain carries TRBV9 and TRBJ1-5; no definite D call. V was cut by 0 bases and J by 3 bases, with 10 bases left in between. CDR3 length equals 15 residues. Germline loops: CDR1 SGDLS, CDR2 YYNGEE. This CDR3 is CASSVDALNNQPQHF. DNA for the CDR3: TGTGCCAGCAGCGTAGATGCACTGAACAATCAGCCCCAGCATTTT.

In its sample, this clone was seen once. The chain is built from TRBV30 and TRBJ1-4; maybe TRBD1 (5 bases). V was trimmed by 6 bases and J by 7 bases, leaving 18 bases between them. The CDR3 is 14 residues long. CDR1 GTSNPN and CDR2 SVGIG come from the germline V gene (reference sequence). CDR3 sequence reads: CACRLTGGFEKLFF. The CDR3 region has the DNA TGTGCCTGTCGTCTAACGGGGGGTTTTGAAAAACTGTTTTTT. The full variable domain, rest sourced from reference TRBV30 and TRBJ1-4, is SQTIHQWPATLVQPVGSPLSLECTVEGTSNPNLYWYRQAAGRGLQLLFYSVGIGQISSEVPQNLSASRPQDRQFILSSKKLLLSDSGFYLCACRLTGGFEKLFFGSGTQLSVL.

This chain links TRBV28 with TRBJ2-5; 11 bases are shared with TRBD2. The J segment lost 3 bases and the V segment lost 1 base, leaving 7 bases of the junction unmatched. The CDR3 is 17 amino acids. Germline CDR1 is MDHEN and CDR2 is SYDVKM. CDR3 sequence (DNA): TGTGCCAGCAGTTTATTTAAAACTAGCGGGAGTGAAGAGACCCAGTACTTC. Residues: CASSLFKTSGSEETQYF.

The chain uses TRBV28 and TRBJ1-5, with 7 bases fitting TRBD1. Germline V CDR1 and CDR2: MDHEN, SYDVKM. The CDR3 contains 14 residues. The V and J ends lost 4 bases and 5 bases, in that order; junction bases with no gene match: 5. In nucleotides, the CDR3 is TGTGCCAGCAGTTCCGGGACAGCCCATCAGCCCCAGCATTTT. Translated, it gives CASSSGTAHQPQHF. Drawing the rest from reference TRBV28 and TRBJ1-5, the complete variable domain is DVKVTQSSRYLVKRTGEKVFLECVQDMDHENMFWYRQDPGLGLRLIYFSYDVKMKEKGDIPEGYSVSREKKERFSLILESASTNQTSMYLCASSSGTAHQPQHFGDGTRLSIL.

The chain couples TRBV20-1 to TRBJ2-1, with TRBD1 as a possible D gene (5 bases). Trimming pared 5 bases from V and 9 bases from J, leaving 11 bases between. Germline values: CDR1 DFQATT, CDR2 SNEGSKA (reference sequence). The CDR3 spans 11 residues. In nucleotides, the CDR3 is TGCAGTGCTGGGGCGGTGGTTGAGCAGTTCTTC. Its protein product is CSAGAVVEQFF.

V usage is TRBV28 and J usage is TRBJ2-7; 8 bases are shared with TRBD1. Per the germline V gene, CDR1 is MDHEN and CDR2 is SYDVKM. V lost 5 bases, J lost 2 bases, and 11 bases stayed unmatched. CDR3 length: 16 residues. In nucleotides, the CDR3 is TGTGCCAGCAGTCCCTCGGGACAGGTTACGACCTACGAGCAGTACTTC. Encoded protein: CASSPSGQVTTYEQYF.

CDR3 loop: CASSLAGGETQYF. In nucleotides, the CDR3 is TGTGCCAGCAGTCTAGCGGGAGGAGAGACCCAGTACTTC. The chain employs TRBV5-4 and TRBJ2-5, with 11 bases fitting TRBD2. CDR3 length: 13 amino acids. Germline values: CDR1 SGHNT, CDR2 YYREEE (reference sequence). Trimming removed 5 bases from V and 4 bases from J; junction bases left unmatched: 1.